The 3 T cell receptor beta chains listed next were all sequenced from one sample in a study of neurological immune-mediated disorders (dated by TCRdb to between 2018 and 2020). Libraries came from 5' RACE. TCRdb lists the instrument as Illumina HiSeq 2500. Clones were called with MiXCR by TCRdb after fastp trimmed the public reads at Q25, and only in-frame beta chains were retained. Every entry covers one CDR3 protein and lists the most common genes and DNA from its rows. The sample profile shows tens of thousands of distinct CDR3 sequences; about 13% of them were found once. The ten largest clones take up 2.3% of the sample. According to the study, the label for this sample's time point signals: longitudinal time-point 2. Sequenced sample: PBMCs. The receptors stem from a middle-aged woman in good health.

This clonotype was observed at least ten times. The chain couples TRBV7-2 to TRBJ2-2; the D gene is possibly TRBD1 (5 bases). CDR1 SGHTA and CDR2 FQGNSA come from the germline V gene. This CDR3 contains 15 residues. V lost 2 bases to trimming and J lost 3 bases, with 10 bases between them. Written as DNA, the CDR3 is TGTGCCAGCAGCTTACAGGGAACAGACACCGGGGAGCTGTTTTTT. The encoded protein is CASSLQGTDTGELFF.

This clonotype was recorded many times. For the CDR3, the DNA is TGTGCCAGCAGCTTAGCTAGCGGTTTCGGTAATGAGCAGTTCTTC. Translation: CASSLASGFGNEQFF. The chain employs TRBV7-2 and TRBJ2-1; D may be TRBD2 (6 bases). The CDR3 extends over 15 amino acids. Per the germline V gene, CDR1 is SGHTA and CDR2 is FQGNSA. The V gene lost 0 bases and the J gene lost 7 bases, with 13 bases spanning the gap.

This clonotype was seen only a few times. CDR3 coding DNA: TGTGCCATCAGTGTCGGACAGAGTAACACCGGGGAGCTGTTTTTT. Protein product: CAISVGQSNTGELFF. V gene TRBV10-3 combines with J gene TRBJ2-2; TRBD1 is a possible D gene (6 bases). This CDR3 region has 15 residues. V lost 4 bases and J 2 bases, leaving 11 bases between the germline ends. Germline V gives CDR1 ENHRY, CDR2 SYGVKD.